This TCR beta chain was identified in a study of CD8+ T cells in alopecia areata. Study findings and constraints: Compared with normal scalp, lesional scalp had higher clonality and more expanded CD8+ clones. It was less clear whether patients shared TCRs than it was in mice, possibly because of HLA.

Treatment indicated: oral pan-JAK inhibitor, 5-10 mg twice daily. Peripheral blood, together with lesional scalp punch biopsies, was collected from alopecia areata patients. V gave up 4 bases and J gave up 1 base, with 17 bases separating them. The CDR3 runs 16 residues. Germline V gene sequence: CDR1 SQVTM, CDR2 ANQGSEA. Following RNA extraction, reverse transcription yielded cDNA that acted as the sequencing template. Method: immunoSEQ multiplex PCR; TCRdb's copy keeps in-frame clones and lacks some. The table shows about 120,000 clones, with 50% to 55% occurring only once. This clone occurred a few times. The antigen remains unidentified.

The rearrangement links TRBV29-1 to TRBJ2-4; D may correspond to TRBD1 or TRBD2 (5 bases each). The source is a human donor with alopecia areata. The starting material was CD4+ T cells sorted from blood, obtained at week 4, from a patient treated with tofacitinib. The CDR3 nucleotides read TGCAGCGTTGCCGAGACAGCGGCCTTCGCCAAAAACATTCAGTACTTC. Translated: CSVAETAAFAKNIQYF.